This T cell receptor beta chain was profiled in a study of T cells in Graves' hyperthyroidism and ophthalmopathy. V lost 0 bases to trimming and J lost 6 bases, with 18 bases between them. The CDR3 totals 16 residues. The germline gives CDR1 DFQATT, CDR2 SNEGSKA (reference sequence). In this sample, this clonotype turned up a few times. There were TCR beta CDR3 regions amplified from RNA transcripts. First-round RT-PCR targeting the TCR CDR3 was performed with the HTBI primer set. MiXCR, applied by TCRdb to the multiplex PCR reads, yields one record per CDR3 protein. The data show about 500,000 distinct CDR3 sequences, with under 15% seen just once and about a sixth held by the top ten.

The source of this sequence is a young woman with Graves' hyperthyroidism. The chain has TRBV20-1 and TRBJ2-1; tentatively, D is TRBD2 (6 bases). The material sequenced was blood. DNA of the CDR3: TGCAGTGCTAGAGATGAGGGGAGGAGATTTCGCAATGAGCAGTTCTTC. Its protein product is CSARDEGRRFRNEQFF.